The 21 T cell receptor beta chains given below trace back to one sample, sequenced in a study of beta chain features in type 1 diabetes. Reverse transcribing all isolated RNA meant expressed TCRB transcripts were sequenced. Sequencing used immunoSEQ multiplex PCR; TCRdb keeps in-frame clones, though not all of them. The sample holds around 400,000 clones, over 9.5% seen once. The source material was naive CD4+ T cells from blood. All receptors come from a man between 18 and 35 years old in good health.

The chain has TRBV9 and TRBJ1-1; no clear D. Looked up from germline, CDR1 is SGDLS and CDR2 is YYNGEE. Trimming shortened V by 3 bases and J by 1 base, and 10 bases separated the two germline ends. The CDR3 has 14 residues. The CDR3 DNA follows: TGTGCCAGCAGCGCCAGTAACCCGAACACTGAAGCTTTCTTT. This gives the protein CASSASNPNTEAFF.

CDR3 sequence: CASSDSGTPGVENEQFF. DNA for the CDR3: TGTGCCAGCAGTGACTCAGGTACACCCGGCGTGGAGAATGAGCAGTTCTTC. V is TRBV6-4 and J is TRBJ2-1; no reliable D call. Trimming stripped 0 bases from V and 7 bases from J, with 19 bases between. This CDR3 comprises 17 residues. Germline values: CDR1 MRHNA, CDR2 SNTAGT.

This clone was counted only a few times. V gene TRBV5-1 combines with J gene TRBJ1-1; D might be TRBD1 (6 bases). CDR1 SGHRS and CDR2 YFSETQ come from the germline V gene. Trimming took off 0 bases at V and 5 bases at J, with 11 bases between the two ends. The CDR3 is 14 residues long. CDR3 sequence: CASSLEQGRTEAFF. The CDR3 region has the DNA TGCGCCAGCAGCTTGGAACAGGGTAGGACTGAAGCTTTCTTT.

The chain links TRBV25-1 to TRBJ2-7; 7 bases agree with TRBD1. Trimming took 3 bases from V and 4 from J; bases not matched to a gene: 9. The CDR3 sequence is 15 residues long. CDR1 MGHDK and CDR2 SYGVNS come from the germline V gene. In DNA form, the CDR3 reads TGTGCCAGCAGTGACCCACAGGGGTATCGGTACGAGCAGTACTTC. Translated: CASSDPQGYRYEQYF.

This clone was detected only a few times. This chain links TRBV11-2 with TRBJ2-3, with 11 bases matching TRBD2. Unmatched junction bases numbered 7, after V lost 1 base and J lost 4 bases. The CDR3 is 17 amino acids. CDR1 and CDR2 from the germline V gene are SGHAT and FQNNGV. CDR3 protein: CASSLGGSGRAPDTQYF. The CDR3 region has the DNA TGTGCCAGCAGCTTAGGTGGTAGCGGGAGGGCCCCAGATACGCAGTATTTT. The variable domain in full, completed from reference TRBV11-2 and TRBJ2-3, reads EAGVAQSPRYKIIEKRQSVAFWCNPISGHATLYWYQQILGQGPKLLIQFQNNGVVDDSQLPKDRFSAERLKGVDSTLKIQPAKLEDSAVYLCASSLGGSGRAPDTQYFGPGTRLTVL.

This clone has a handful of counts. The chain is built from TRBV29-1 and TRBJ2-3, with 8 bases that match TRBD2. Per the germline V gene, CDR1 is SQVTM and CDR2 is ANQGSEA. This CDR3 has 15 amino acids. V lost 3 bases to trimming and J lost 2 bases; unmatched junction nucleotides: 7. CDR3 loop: CSVDEPAGATDTQYF. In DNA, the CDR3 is TGCAGCGTTGATGAGCCAGCGGGAGCCACAGATACGCAGTATTTT.

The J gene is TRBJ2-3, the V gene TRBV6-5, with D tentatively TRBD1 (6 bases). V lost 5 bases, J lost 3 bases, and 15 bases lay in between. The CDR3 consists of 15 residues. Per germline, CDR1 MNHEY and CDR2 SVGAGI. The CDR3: CASSATRTATDTQYF. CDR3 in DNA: TGTGCCAGCAGTGCAACCAGGACAGCTACAGATACGCAGTATTTT.

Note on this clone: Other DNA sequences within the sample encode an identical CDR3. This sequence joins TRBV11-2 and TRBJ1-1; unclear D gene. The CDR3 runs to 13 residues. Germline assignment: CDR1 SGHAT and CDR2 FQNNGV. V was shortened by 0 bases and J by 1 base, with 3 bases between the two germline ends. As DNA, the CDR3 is TGTGCCAGCAGCTTAGACAGGAACACTGAAGCTTTCTTT. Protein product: CASSLDRNTEAFF.

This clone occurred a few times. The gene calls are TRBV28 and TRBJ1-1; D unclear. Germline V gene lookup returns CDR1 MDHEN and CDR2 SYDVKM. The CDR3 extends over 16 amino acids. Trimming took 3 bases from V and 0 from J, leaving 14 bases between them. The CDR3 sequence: CASSFMGRHLNTEAFF. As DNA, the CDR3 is TGTGCCAGCAGTTTTATGGGTCGACACCTGAACACTGAAGCTTTCTTT.

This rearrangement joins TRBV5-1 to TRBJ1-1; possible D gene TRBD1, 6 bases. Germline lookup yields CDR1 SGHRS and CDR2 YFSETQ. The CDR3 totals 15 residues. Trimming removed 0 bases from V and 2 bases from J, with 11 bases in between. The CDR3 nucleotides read TGCGCCAGCAGCTTGGTTCCAGGGGTAAACACTGAAGCTTTCTTT. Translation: CASSLVPGVNTEAFF.

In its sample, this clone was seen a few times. The CDR3 here is CASSPLTGQRNTGELFF. CDR3 coding DNA: TGTGCCAGCAGTCCCCTTACCGGACAGCGAAACACCGGGGAGCTGTTTTTT. The chain uses TRBV28 and TRBJ2-2; TRBD1 is a possible D gene (6 bases). The CDR3 totals 17 residues. Germline lookup yields CDR1 MDHEN and CDR2 SYDVKM. Trimming pared 5 bases from V and 2 bases from J, leaving 18 bases between. The variable domain in full, completed from reference TRBV28 and TRBJ2-2, reads DVKVTQSSRYLVKRTGEKVFLECVQDMDHENMFWYRQDPGLGLRLIYFSYDVKMKEKGDIPEGYSVSREKKERFSLILESASTNQTSMYLCASSPLTGQRNTGELFFGEGSRLTVL.

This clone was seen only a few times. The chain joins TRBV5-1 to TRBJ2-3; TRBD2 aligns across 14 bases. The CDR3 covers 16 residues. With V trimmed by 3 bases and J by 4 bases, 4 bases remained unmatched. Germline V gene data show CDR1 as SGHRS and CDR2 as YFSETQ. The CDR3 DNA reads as TGCGCCAGCAGCTCGGGACTAGCGGGAGTCCCAGATACGCAGTATTTT. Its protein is CASSSGLAGVPDTQYF.

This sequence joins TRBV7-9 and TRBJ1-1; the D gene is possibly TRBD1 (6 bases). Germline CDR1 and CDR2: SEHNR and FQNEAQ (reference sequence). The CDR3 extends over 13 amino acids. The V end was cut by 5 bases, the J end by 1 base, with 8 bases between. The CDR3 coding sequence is TGTGCCAGCAGCCGGGGACAGAACACTGAAGCTTTCTTT. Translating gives CASSRGQNTEAFF.

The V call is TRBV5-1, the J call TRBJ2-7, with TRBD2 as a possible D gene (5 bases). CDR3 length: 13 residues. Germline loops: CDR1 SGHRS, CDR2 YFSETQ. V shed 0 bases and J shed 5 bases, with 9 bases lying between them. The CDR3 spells CASSLAGVHEQYF. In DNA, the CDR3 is TGCGCCAGCAGCTTGGCCGGGGTCCACGAGCAGTACTTC.

The CDR3 region has the DNA TGTGCCAGCAGCCCGATCCGGGGAGCCGTGAACACTGAAGCTTTCTTT. Amino acids: CASSPIRGAVNTEAFF. The V call is TRBV11-1, the J call TRBJ1-1; D is unclear. Trimming took 5 bases from V and 0 from J, leaving 16 bases between them. The CDR3 sequence is 16 residues long. In germline, CDR1 is SGHAT, CDR2 FQDESV (reference sequence).

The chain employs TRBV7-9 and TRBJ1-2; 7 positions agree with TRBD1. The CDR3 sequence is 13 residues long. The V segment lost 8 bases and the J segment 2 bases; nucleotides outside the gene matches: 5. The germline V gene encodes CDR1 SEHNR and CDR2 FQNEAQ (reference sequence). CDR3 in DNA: TGTGCCAGCGGGGCAGGGGGGAACTATGGCTACACCTTC. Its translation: CASGAGGNYGYTF.

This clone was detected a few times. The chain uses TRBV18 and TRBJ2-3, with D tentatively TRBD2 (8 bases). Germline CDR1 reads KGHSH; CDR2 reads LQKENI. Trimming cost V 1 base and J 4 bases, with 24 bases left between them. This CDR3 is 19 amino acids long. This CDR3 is CASSPRLVAGQQGADTQYF. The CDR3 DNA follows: TGTGCCAGCTCACCACGGTTGGTAGCGGGACAGCAAGGAGCAGATACGCAGTATTTT.

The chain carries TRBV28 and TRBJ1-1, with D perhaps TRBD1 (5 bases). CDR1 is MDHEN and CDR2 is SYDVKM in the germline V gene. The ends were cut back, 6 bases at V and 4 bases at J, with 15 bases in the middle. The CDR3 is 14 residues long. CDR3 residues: CASRGNRGVTEAFF. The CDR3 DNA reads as TGTGCCAGCAGGGGAAATAGGGGCGTCACTGAAGCTTTCTTT.

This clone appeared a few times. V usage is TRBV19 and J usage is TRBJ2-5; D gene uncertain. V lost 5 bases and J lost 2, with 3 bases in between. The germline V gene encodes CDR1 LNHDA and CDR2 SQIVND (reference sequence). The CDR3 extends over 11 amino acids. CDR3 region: CASSSQETQYF. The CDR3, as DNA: TGTGCCAGTAGTTCTCAAGAGACCCAGTACTTC.

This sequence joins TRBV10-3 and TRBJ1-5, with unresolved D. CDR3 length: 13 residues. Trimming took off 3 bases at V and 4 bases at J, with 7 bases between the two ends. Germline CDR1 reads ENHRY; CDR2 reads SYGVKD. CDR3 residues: CAISDAVNQPQHF. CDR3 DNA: TGTGCCATCAGTGACGCGGTAAATCAGCCCCAGCATTTT.

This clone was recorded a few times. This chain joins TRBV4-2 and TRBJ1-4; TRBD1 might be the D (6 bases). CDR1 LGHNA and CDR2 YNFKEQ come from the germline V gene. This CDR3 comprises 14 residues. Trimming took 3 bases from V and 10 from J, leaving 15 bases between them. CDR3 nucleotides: TGTGCCAGCAGCCAGGGGGCCATCCCTGGAAAACTGTTTTTT. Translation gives CASSQGAIPGKLFF.